The following is a TCR beta chain sequence with its context. The antigen is not known. The sample comes from a study of human T cells and chemical hapten exposure. Study as a whole: There were per-sample TCR yield variations, arising mainly from small pooled library volume differences.

The library attached unique molecular identifiers to individual cDNA molecules. Under the authors' procedure: Individual samples carried between roughly 23,224 and 700,000 TCRs, with roughly 96,000 as the median. MiXCR, applied by TCRdb to the 5' RACE reads, yields one record per CDR3 protein. TCRdb's processing, not the authors', yielded these V and J calls. Of 110,000 or so distinct CDR3 sequences listed, approximately 19% are singletons. Germline V gene data show CDR1 as SGHAT and CDR2 as FQNNGV. The ends were cut back, 1 base at V and 0 bases at J, with 14 bases in the middle. This CDR3 contains 17 residues. Whole blood that had not been fractionated was the source of extracted total RNA. Findings and limits, study-wide: Once DPC sensitization occurred, TCRs above 1 in 1000 frequency showed no change.

This sequence joins TRBV11-2 and TRBJ2-3; D call uncertain. This sequence was found in a human donor in good health. CDR3: CASSLVWASPSTDTQYF. The CDR3, as DNA: TGTGCCAGCAGCTTAGTTTGGGCCTCCCCTAGCACAGATACGCAGTATTTT.